One and the same sample provided the 4 T cell receptor beta chains below, sequenced in a study of T cell changes during pregnancy in multiple sclerosis (dated by TCRdb to 2018 to 2020). The library relied on the immunoSEQ multiplex PCR assay. TCRdb's version of the immuneACCESS table is confined to in-frame rearrangements and falls short of the full clone set. An unresolved V gene accounts for under half of the shortfall where checked; the remainder is of unknown origin. The sample contains about 110,000 clones, roughly 90% of them found a single time. Around 1.5% of the sample lies in the top ten. The sequencing used peripheral blood, collected after pregnancy. Receptors were obtained from a female donor with multiple sclerosis, enrolled in a pregnancy study.

The chain links TRBV5-1 to TRBJ2-3; 7 bases are a match to TRBD2. Trimming removed 0 bases from V and 1 base from J; junction bases left unmatched: 2. CDR1 is SGHRS and CDR2 is YFSETQ in the germline V gene. The CDR3 is 15 amino acids. As DNA, the CDR3 is TGCGCCAGCAGCTTGGGCGGGGGACGCACAGATACGCAGTATTTT. It codes for CASSLGGGRTDTQYF. Together with reference TRBV5-1 and TRBJ2-3, the CDR3 gives the full variable domain: KAGVTQTPRYLIKTRGQQVTLSCSPISGHRSVSWYQQTPGQGLQFLFEYFSETQRNKGNFPGRFSGRQFSNSRSEMNVSTLELGDSALYLCASSLGGGRTDTQYFGPGTRLTVL.

For the CDR3, the DNA is TGTGCCAGCAGCGCCGACAGGGTGAACACCGGGGAGCTGTTTTTT. The encoded protein is CASSADRVNTGELFF. The V call is TRBV6-1, the J call TRBJ2-2; 7 bases are shared with TRBD1. The V segment lost 6 bases and the J segment 1 base; nucleotides outside the gene matches: 5. Germline V gives CDR1 MNHNS, CDR2 SASEGT. The CDR3 has 15 amino acids.

A few counts support this clone. This CDR3 reads CASSRGVGYTF. The CDR3 region has the DNA TGCGCCAGCAGCCGGGGGGTTGGCTACACCTTC. The V gene is TRBV10-1, the J gene TRBJ1-2, with D tentatively TRBD1 (5 bases). Per the germline V gene, CDR1 is WNHNN and CDR2 is SYGVQD (reference sequence). V was clipped by 6 bases and J by 7 bases, with 9 bases between them. The CDR3 covers 11 residues.

The chain is built from TRBV7-8 and TRBJ2-7, with D unclear. The length of the CDR3 is 12 residues. Germline-derived CDR1 and CDR2 are SGHVS and FQNEAQ. V lost 5 bases, J lost 7 bases, and 12 bases lay in between. The CDR3 DNA follows: TGTGCCAGCAGCCCCCGGAGTAGGGAGCAGTACTTC. Amino acid sequence: CASSPRSREQYF.